The clone carrying this TCR beta chain was counted ten times or more. Its antigen remains unknown. The data were taken from a study of identical twins. Trimming stripped 0 bases from V and 4 bases from J, with 4 bases between. The CDR3 extends over 13 amino acids. CDR1 is SGHRS and CDR2 is YFSETQ in the germline V gene. MiXCR, applied by TCRdb to the 5' RACE reads, yields one record per CDR3 protein. Of more than 400,000 distinct CDR3 sequences listed, 12% to 15% were seen once; the top ten hold less than 0.5%. The study, taken as a whole, reports: Insertions ran lower in abundant cord blood beta clonotypes, though not in memory repertoires.

The same data also contributed to another study, on yellow fever vaccine responses in identical twins.

The origin of this receptor is a woman under 30 in good health. Sequenced input: CD4+ T cells sorted from blood. This chain connects TRBV5-1 to TRBJ2-2; D not resolved. The CDR3, as DNA: TGCGCCAGCAGCTTGGAAGTCACCGGGGAGCTGTTTTTT. Its protein is CASSLEVTGELFF.